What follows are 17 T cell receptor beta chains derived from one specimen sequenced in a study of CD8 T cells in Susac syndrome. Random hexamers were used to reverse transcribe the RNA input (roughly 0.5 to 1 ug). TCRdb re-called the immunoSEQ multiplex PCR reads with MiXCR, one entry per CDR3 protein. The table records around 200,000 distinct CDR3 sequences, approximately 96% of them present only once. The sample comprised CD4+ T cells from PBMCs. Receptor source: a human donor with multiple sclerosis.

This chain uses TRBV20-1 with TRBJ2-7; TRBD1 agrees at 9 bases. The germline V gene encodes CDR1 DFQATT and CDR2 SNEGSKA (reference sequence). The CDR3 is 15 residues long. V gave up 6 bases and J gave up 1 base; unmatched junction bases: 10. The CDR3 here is CSAPGTGNFSYEQYF. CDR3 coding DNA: TGCAGTGCGCCCGGGACAGGGAATTTTTCCTACGAGCAGTACTTC.

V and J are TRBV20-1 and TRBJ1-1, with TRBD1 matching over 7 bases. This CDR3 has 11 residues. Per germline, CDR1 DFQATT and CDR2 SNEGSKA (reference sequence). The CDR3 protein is CSRTGNTEAFF. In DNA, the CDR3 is TGCAGCCGGACAGGAAACACTGAAGCTTTCTTT.

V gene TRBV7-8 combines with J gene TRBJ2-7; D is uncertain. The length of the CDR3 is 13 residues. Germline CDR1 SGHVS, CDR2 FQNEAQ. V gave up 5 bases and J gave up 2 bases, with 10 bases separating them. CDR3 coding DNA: TGTGCCAGCAGCCCCCATCCAGCCTACGAGCAGTACTTC. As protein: CASSPHPAYEQYF. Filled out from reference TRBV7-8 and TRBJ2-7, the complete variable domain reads GAGVSQSPRYKVAKRGQDVALRCDPISGHVSLFWYQQALGQGPEFLTYFQNEAQLDKSGLPSDRFFAERPEGSVSTLKIQRTQQEDSAVYLCASSPHPAYEQYFGPGTRLTVT.

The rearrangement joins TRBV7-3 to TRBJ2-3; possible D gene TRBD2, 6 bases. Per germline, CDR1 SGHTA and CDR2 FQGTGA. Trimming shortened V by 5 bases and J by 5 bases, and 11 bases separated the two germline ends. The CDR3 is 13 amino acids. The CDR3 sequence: CASSLPGRDTQYF. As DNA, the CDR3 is TGTGCCAGCAGCCTCCCCGGGAGAGATACGCAGTATTTT.

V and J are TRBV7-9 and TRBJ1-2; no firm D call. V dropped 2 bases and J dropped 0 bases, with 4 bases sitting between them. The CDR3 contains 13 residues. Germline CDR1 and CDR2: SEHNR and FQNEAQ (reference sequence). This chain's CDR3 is CASSLIANYGYTF. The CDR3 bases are TGTGCCAGCAGCTTAATTGCTAACTATGGCTACACCTTC.

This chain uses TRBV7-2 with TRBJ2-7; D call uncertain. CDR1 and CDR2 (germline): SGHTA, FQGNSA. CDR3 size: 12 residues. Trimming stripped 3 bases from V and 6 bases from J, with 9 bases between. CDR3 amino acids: CASSFWATEQYF. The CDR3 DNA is TGTGCCAGCAGCTTCTGGGCGACCGAGCAGTACTTC.

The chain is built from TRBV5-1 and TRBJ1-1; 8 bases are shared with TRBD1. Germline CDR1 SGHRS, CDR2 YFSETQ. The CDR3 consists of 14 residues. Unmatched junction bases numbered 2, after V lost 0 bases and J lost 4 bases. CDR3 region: CASSLETGVTEAFF. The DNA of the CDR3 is TGCGCCAGCAGCTTGGAGACAGGGGTCACTGAAGCTTTCTTT.

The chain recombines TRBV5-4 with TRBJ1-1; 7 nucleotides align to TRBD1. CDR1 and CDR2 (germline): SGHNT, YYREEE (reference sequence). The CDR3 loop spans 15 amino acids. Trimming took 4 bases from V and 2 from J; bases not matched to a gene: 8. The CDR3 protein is CASSTPTGINTEAFF. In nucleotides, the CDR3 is TGTGCCAGCAGCACCCCGACAGGGATTAACACTGAAGCTTTCTTT.

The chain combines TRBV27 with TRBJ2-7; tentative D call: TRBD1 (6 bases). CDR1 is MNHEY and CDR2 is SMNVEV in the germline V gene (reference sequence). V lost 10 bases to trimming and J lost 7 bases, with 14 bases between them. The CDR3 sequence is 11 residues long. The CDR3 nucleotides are TGTGCCACCAAACAGGGCGGGGAGCAGTACTTC. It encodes CATKQGGEQYF.

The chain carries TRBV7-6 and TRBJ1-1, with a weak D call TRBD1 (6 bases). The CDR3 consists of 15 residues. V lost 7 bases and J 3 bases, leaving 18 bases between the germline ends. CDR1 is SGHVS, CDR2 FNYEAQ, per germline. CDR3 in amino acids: CASTKWGRRDTEAFF. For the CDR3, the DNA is TGTGCCAGCACCAAATGGGGGCGTCGGGACACTGAAGCTTTCTTT.

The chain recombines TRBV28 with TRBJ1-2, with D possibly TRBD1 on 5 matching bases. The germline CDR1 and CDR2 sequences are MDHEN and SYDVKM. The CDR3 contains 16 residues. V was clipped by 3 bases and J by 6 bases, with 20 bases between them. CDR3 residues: CASSFIWDVGDNGYTF. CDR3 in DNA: TGTGCCAGCAGTTTTATTTGGGACGTCGGGGATAATGGCTACACCTTC.

The CDR3 region is CAWSAGRSPWTEAFF. CDR3 DNA: TGTGCCTGGAGTGCTGGGCGGTCTCCGTGGACTGAAGCTTTCTTT. The chain couples TRBV30 to TRBJ1-1; D gene unclear. CDR3 size: 15 residues. Deletions cut 1 base from V and 5 bases from J, with 17 bases between. CDR1 GTSNPN and CDR2 SVGIG come from the germline V gene (reference sequence). Together with reference TRBV30 and TRBJ1-1, the CDR3 gives the full variable domain: SQTIHQWPATLVQPVGSPLSLECTVEGTSNPNLYWYRQAAGRGLQLLFYSVGIGQISSEVPQNLSASRPQDRQFILSSKKLLLSDSGFYLCAWSAGRSPWTEAFFGQGTRLTVV.

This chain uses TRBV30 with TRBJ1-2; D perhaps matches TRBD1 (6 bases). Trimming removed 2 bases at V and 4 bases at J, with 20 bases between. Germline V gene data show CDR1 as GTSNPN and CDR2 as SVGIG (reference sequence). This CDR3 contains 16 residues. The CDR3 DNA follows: TGTGCCTGGAGTCCTCGACAAAACAGGGATCCCTATGGCTACACCTTC. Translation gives CAWSPRQNRDPYGYTF.

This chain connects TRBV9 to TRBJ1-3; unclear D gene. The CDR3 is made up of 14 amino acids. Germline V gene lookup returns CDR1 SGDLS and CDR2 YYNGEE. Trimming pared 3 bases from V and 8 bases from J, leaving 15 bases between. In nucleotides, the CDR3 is TGTGCCAGCAGCGCCGGTCTTGCGGGTCACACCATATATTTT. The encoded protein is CASSAGLAGHTIYF.

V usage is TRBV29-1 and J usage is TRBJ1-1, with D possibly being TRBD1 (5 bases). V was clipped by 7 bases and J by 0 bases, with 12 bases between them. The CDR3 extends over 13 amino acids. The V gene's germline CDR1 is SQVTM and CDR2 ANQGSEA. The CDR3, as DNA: TGCAGCGCCGGTCAGGGACTGAACACTGAAGCTTTCTTT. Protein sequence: CSAGQGLNTEAFF.

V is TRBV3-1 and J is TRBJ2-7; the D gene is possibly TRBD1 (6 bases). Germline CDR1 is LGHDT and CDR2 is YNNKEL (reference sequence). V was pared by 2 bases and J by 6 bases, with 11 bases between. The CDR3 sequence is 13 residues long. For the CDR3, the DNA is TGTGCCAGCAGCCAAACAGGGAAGGGCGAGCAGTACTTC. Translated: CASSQTGKGEQYF.

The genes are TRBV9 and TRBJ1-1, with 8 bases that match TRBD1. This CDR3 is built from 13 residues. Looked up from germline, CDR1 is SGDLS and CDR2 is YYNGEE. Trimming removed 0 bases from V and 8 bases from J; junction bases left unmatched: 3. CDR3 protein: CASSVGTGGEAFF. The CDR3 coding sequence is TGTGCCAGCAGCGTAGGTACAGGGGGGGAAGCTTTCTTT.